This T cell receptor beta chain was identified during a study of cytomegalovirus exposure and HLA in healthy donors. PCR primers comprised 60 Vbeta and 13 Jbeta primers. Generated by immunoSEQ multiplex PCR, the TCRdb table keeps only in-frame clones and is missing some. The sample includes about 130,000 clones, approximately 84% of them seen just once. This CDR3 is built from 14 residues. Trimming removed 4 bases from V and 0 bases from J; junction bases left unmatched: 5. Germline CDR1 and CDR2: SQVTM and ANQGSEA. On this clone: The antigen is unknown.

Study results and caveats: A few chains tied to CMV proved CMV antigen-specific in vitro.

Sequencing input: PBMCs. The chain joins TRBV29-1 to TRBJ1-1; 7 bases fit TRBD1. The receptor's source is a young man in good health and CMV-seropositive. CDR3 sequence: CSVVTGRVNTEAFF. DNA for the CDR3: TGCAGCGTTGTGACAGGGCGTGTGAACACTGAAGCTTTCTTT.